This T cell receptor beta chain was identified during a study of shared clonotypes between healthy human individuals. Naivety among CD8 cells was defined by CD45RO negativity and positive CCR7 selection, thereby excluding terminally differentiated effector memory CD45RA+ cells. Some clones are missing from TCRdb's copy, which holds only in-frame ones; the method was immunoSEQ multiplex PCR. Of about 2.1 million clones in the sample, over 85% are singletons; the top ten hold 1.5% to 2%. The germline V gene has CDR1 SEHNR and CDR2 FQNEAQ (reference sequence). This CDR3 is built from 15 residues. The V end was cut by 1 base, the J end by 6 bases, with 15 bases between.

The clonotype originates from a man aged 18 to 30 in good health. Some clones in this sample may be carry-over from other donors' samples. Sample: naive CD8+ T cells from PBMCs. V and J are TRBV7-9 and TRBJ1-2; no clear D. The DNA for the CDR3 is TGTGCCAGCAGCTTAGAAACAGTCCCGTTGAATGGCTACACCTTC. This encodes CASSLETVPLNGYTF. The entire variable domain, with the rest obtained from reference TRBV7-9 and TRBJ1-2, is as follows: DTGVSQNPRHKITKRGQNVTFRCDPISEHNRLYWYRQTLGQGPEFLTYFQNEAQLEKSRLLSDRFSAERPKGSFSTLEIQRTEQGDSAMYLCASSLETVPLNGYTFGSGTRLTVV.